Detailed here is one T cell receptor beta chain. Its antigen is unidentified. These data are taken from a study of blood T cells in healthy people across ages. The study, taken as a whole, reports: CMV status of donors was not determined, possibly confounding expanded clonotype changes.

The CDR3 contains 14 residues. With 1 base removed from V and 6 bases from J, the gap between germline ends came to 12 bases. The V gene's germline CDR1 is SGHTA and CDR2 FQGNSA. A J-beta primer mix and a sample-barcoded 5' primer were used in a second PCR of roughly 7 to 12 cycles. TCRdb reanalysed the 5' RACE reads using MiXCR and keeps one entry per CDR3 protein. This table has roughly 570,000 distinct CDR3 sequences, 25% to 30% appearing once. This receptor was obtained from a woman aged 70-85 years in good health. V gene TRBV7-2 combines with J gene TRBJ1-2; the D is unclear. Sequenced input: blood. Here the CDR3 DNA reads TGTGCCAGCAGCTTAGGCCCTCGAACGGATGGCTACACCTTC. This translates into CASSLGPRTDGYTF. Complete variable domain (other parts from reference TRBV7-2 and TRBJ1-2): GAGVSQSPSNKVTEKGKDVELRCDPISGHTALYWYRQSLGQGLEFLIYFQGNSAPDKSGLPSDRFSAERTGGSVSTLTIQRTQQEDSAVYLCASSLGPRTDGYTFGSGTRLTVV.